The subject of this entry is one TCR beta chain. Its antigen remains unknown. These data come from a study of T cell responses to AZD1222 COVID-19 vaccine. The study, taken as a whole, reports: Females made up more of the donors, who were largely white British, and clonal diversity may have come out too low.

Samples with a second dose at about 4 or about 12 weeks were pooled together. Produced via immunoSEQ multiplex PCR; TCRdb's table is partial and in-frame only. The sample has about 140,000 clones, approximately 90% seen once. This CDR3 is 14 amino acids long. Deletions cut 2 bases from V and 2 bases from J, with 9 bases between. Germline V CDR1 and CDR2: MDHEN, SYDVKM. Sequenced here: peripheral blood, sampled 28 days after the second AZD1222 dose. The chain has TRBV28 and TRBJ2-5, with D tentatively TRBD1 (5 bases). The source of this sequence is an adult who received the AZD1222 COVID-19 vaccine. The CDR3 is CASSLVGHQETQYF. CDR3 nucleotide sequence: TGTGCCAGCAGTTTAGTGGGGCATCAAGAGACCCAGTACTTC.